A single sample is the source of the 17 T cell receptor beta chains below, sequenced in a study of blood T cell repertoires in COVID-19. TCRdb's copy holds only in-frame clones and misses some; the assay was immunoSEQ multiplex PCR. Of 15,000 to 20,000 clones in the sample, 85% to 90% were seen once. Specimen: peripheral blood. These receptors were obtained from a human donor with active COVID-19. The donor label of this sample is uncertain.

The chain recombines TRBV27 with TRBJ1-5; 7 nucleotides agree with TRBD1. The CDR3 contains 14 residues. Germline V gene sequence: CDR1 MNHEY, CDR2 SMNVEV (reference sequence). Unmatched junction bases numbered 5, after V lost 6 bases and J lost 3 bases. The CDR3 here is CASRPTGLNQPQHF. The CDR3 bases are TGTGCCAGCAGGCCGACAGGGCTCAATCAGCCCCAGCATTTT.

The chain joins TRBV5-4 to TRBJ1-1; 8 nucleotides agree with TRBD1. The J segment lost 3 bases and the V segment lost 0 bases, leaving 7 bases of the junction unmatched. This CDR3 contains 16 residues. Germline assignment: CDR1 SGHNT and CDR2 YYREEE (reference sequence). The CDR3 spells CASSLGQGNLHTEAFF. CDR3 nucleotides: TGTGCCAGCAGCTTGGGACAGGGGAACCTACACACTGAAGCTTTCTTT.

This sequence joins TRBV9 and TRBJ2-3, with 8 bases fitting TRBD2. The CDR3 contains 16 residues. The V segment lost 3 bases and the J segment 1 base; nucleotides outside the gene matches: 7. The germline CDR1 and CDR2 sequences are SGDLS and YYNGEE. CDR3 region: CASSASRRGGTDTQYF. The CDR3 DNA reads as TGTGCCAGCAGCGCCTCGCGGCGGGGGGGCACAGATACGCAGTATTTT.

The table lists this clone with a few counts. J is TRBJ1-1 and V is TRBV3-1 (or the pseudogene TRBV3-2), with TRBD1 as a possible D gene (5 bases). There are 15 residues in the CDR3. V was pared by 4 bases and J by 3 bases, with 15 bases between. CDR1 is LGHDT, CDR2 YNNKEL, per germline (reference sequence). The DNA of the CDR3 is TGTGCCAGCAGCCTGTGGGGCCAGGATCACACTGAAGCTTTCTTT. It encodes CASSLWGQDHTEAFF.

There are a few counts of this clone. V usage is TRBV2 and J usage is TRBJ1-5, with D unclear. CDR3 length: 15 amino acids. The V end was cut by 7 bases, the J end by 1 base, with 14 bases between. Germline-derived CDR1 and CDR2 are SNHLY and FYNNEI. As DNA, the CDR3 is TGTGCCAGCACAAAACGGCGGGGAAGCAATCAGCCCCAGCATTTT. Amino acids: CASTKRRGSNQPQHF.

V usage is TRBV19 and J usage is TRBJ1-2; tentative D call: TRBD1 (5 bases). CDR1 is LNHDA, CDR2 SQIVND, per germline (reference sequence). The V and J ends lost 3 bases and 0 bases respectively, with 8 bases between them. The CDR3 loop spans 14 amino acids. The CDR3 sequence is CASSMQGSNYGYTF. In nucleotides, the CDR3 is TGTGCCAGTAGTATGCAGGGTTCTAACTATGGCTACACCTTC.

This clone occurred once. The genes are TRBV19 and TRBJ2-1; 11 bases agree with TRBD2. V dropped 6 bases and J dropped 0; count of bases not matched to a gene: 13. CDR3 size: 19 residues. Looked up from germline, CDR1 is LNHDA and CDR2 is SQIVND (reference sequence). CDR3 sequence: CASSAGTSGGPTSYNEQFF. In nucleotides, the CDR3 is TGTGCCAGTAGCGCCGGCACTAGCGGGGGCCCTACCTCCTACAATGAGCAGTTCTTC.

This clone came up a few times. This rearrangement joins TRBV5-1 to TRBJ1-4; the D gene is possibly TRBD1 (5 bases). V dropped 1 base and J dropped 1 base, with 5 bases sitting between them. CDR1 SGHRS and CDR2 YFSETQ come from the germline V gene. This CDR3 has 14 residues. The CDR3 DNA is TGCGCCAGCAGCTTGCAGGGAACTAATGAAAAACTGTTTTTT. Protein: CASSLQGTNEKLFF. Together with reference TRBV5-1 and TRBJ1-4, the CDR3 gives the full variable domain: KAGVTQTPRYLIKTRGQQVTLSCSPISGHRSVSWYQQTPGQGLQFLFEYFSETQRNKGNFPGRFSGRQFSNSRSEMNVSTLELGDSALYLCASSLQGTNEKLFFGSGTQLSVL.

The chain recombines TRBV2 with TRBJ1-1; possibly TRBD1 for D (6 bases). This CDR3 is built from 15 residues. Germline V gene data show CDR1 as SNHLY and CDR2 as FYNNEI. The V and J ends lost 6 bases and 4 bases respectively, with 18 bases between them. CDR3 residues: CASRAEGGRGTEAFF. CDR3 nucleotides: TGTGCCAGCAGGGCCGAAGGGGGAAGGGGCACTGAAGCTTTCTTT.

In nucleotides, the CDR3 is TGTGCCAGCAGTTACTCGGAGGGTGGGGCTGAAGCTTTCTTT. This translates into CASSYSEGGAEAFF. V and J are TRBV6-6 and TRBJ1-1; D gene unclear. V shed 0 bases and J shed 6 bases, with 11 bases lying between them. Germline values: CDR1 MNHNY, CDR2 SVGAGI (reference sequence). The CDR3 extends over 14 amino acids.

Worth noting for this clone: One end of the junction does not line up with germline, which may come from a read error. The gene calls are TRBV7-7 and TRBJ2-1, with TRBD1 matching over 11 bases. Germline assignment: CDR1 SSHAT and CDR2 FNYEAQ (reference sequence). CDR3 length equals 17 residues. The chain's CDR3 is CASSSTVGQGDYNEQFF. The DNA for the CDR3 is TGTGCTAGCAGCTCCACGGTGGGACAGGGGGACTACAATGAGCAGTTCTTC.

The chain carries TRBV4-3 and TRBJ1-6, with D tentatively TRBD1 (5 bases). From germline, CDR1 is LGHNA and CDR2 YSLEER. Trimming pared 0 bases from V and 9 bases from J, leaving 18 bases between. There are 17 residues in the CDR3. CDR3 protein: CASSQEPLGLSGSPLHF. The CDR3 nucleotides read TGCGCCAGCAGCCAAGAGCCTTTGGGACTAAGTGGTTCACCCCTCCACTTT.

J is TRBJ1-1 and V is TRBV6-2 or TRBV6-3, with 9 bases identical to TRBD1. The CDR3 runs 15 residues. V shed 5 bases and J 4 bases; nucleotides not matched to a gene: 8. Germline-derived CDR1 and CDR2 are MNHEY and SVGEGT. The CDR3 loop reads CASSQYGTGLTEAFF. The CDR3 DNA sequence: TGTGCCAGCAGTCAATATGGGACAGGGCTCACTGAAGCTTTCTTT.

The chain couples TRBV4-1 to TRBJ1-1; D might be TRBD1 (6 bases). The V end was cut by 4 bases, the J end by 0 bases, with 15 bases between. The CDR3 spans 16 residues. The germline CDR1 and CDR2 sequences are MGHRA and YSYEKL. This CDR3 is CASSPYRDRLNTEAFF. In DNA form, the CDR3 reads TGCGCCAGCAGCCCATACCGAGACAGGCTGAACACTGAAGCTTTCTTT.

This chain connects TRBV6-5 to TRBJ1-1; 11 bases map to TRBD1. The CDR3 length is 16 residues. Trimming took 2 bases from V and 10 from J; bases not matched to a gene: 12. CDR1 and CDR2 from the germline V gene are MNHEY and SVGAGI. The CDR3: CASSYILKSGQGAAFF. CDR3 DNA: TGTGCCAGCAGTTACATATTGAAGTCAGGACAGGGGGCAGCTTTCTTT.

This chain connects TRBV27 to TRBJ1-5; tentative D call: TRBD1 (5 bases). Germline CDR1 is MNHEY and CDR2 is SMNVEV (reference sequence). The CDR3 extends over 14 amino acids. V shed 4 bases and J shed 3 bases, with 10 bases lying between them. Here the CDR3 DNA reads TGTGCCAGCAGTTACAGGTCAGTCAATCAGCCCCAGCATTTT. This sequence encodes CASSYRSVNQPQHF.

The chain employs TRBV19 and TRBJ2-5, with D possibly being TRBD1 (6 bases). The CDR3 has 13 residues. V was pared by 5 bases and J by 2 bases, with 9 bases between. Germline V gene data show CDR1 as LNHDA and CDR2 as SQIVND (reference sequence). The CDR3 here is CASSGTFQETQYF. As DNA, the CDR3 is TGTGCCAGTAGTGGGACATTTCAAGAGACCCAGTACTTC.